Below, one TCR beta chain is given with its context. Its target is unknown. This CDR3 has 17 residues. Losses at the gene ends were 5 bases for V and 6 bases for J; bases not matched to a gene: 10. Germline values: CDR1 SGHTA, CDR2 FQGNSA. The PCR employed 60 Vbeta primers together with 13 Jbeta primers. Only in-frame clones appear in the TCRdb table, and some are missing; sequencing was by immunoSEQ multiplex PCR. The sample lists around 170,000 clones; 75% to 90% were seen once. These data come from a study of cytomegalovirus exposure and HLA in healthy donors. General study points: A later analysis found common viral pathogens apparently linked to several of the most significant clusters. Later analysis revealed greater clonal expansion in HLA-associated TCR beta chains than in equally common others.

The chain links TRBV7-2 to TRBJ2-3, with TRBD2 matching 14 bases. The sequence was collected from a woman in her forties or fifties in good health and CMV-seropositive. The sequenced sample consisted of PBMCs. The DNA for the CDR3 is TGTGCCAGCAGCGCCCGACTAGCGGGGGGGCCGTCGGATACGCAGTATTTT. As protein: CASSARLAGGPSDTQYF.